The subject of this entry is one T cell receptor beta chain. This sample is part of a study of metastatic and nonmetastatic thyroid tumors. Study in general: Repertoire comparisons spanned blood and tumor or nodule tissue from malignant and benign thyroid patients.

Thyroid surgery was performed in patients who had received no treatment beforehand. TCRdb redid the clone calls on the PCR reads using MiXCR. The sample contains 65,000 to 70,000 clones, about 14% of which appear only once. The CDR3 spans 17 residues. V was pared by 0 bases and J by 9 bases, with 21 bases between. Germline CDR1 and CDR2: SEHNR and FQNEAQ (reference sequence). J is TRBJ2-4 and V is TRBV7-9; D could derive from TRBD1 or TRBD2 (5 bases each). The material sequenced was blood. The receptor was derived from a male donor with papillary thyroid cancer or a benign thyroid nodule (not recorded which). Some clones in this sample may be carry-over from other donors' samples. This CDR3 reads CASSLARQGRRSGIQYF. DNA of the CDR3: TGTGCCAGCAGCTTAGCCCGCCAGGGACGGAGGTCAGGCATTCAGTACTTC.